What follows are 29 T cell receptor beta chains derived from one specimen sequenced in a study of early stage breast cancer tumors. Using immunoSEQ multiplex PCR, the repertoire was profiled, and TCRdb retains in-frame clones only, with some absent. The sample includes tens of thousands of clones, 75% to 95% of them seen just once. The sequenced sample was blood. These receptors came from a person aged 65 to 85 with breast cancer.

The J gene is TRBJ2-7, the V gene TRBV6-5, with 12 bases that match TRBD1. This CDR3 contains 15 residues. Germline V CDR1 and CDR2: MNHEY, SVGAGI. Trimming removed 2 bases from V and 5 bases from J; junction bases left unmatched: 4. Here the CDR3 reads CASSYGTGGWNEQYF. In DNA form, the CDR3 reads TGTGCCAGCAGTTACGGGACAGGGGGCTGGAACGAGCAGTACTTC.

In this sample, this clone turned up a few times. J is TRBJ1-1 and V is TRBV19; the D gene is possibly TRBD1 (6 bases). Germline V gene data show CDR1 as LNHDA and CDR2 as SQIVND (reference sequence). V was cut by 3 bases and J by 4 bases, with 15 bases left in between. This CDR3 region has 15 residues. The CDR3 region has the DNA TGTGCCAGTAGTATGGGGCAGGGGTTTGGCACTGAAGCTTTCTTT. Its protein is CASSMGQGFGTEAFF.

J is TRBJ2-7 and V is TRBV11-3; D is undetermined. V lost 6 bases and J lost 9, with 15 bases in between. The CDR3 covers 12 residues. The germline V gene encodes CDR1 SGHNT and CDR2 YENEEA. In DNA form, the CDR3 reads TGTGCCAGCAGTTCTACTCCCGAGAGGCAGTACTTC. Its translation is CASSSTPERQYF.

As DNA, the CDR3 is TGTGCCAGCAGCGTCAAGTACACCACCGGGGAGCTGTTTTTT. Translated, it gives CASSVKYTTGELFF. The chain couples TRBV7-8 to TRBJ2-2; unclear D gene. The V gene's germline CDR1 is SGHVS and CDR2 FQNEAQ. The V and J ends lost 5 bases and 4 bases respectively, with 11 bases between them. There are 14 residues in the CDR3.

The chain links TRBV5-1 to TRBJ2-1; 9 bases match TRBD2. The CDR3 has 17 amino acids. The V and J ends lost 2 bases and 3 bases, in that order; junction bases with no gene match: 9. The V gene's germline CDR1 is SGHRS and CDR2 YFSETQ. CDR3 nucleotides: TGCGCCAGCAGCTTCCCCAGCGGGAGGCCCAACTACAATGAGCAGTTCTTC. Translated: CASSFPSGRPNYNEQFF.

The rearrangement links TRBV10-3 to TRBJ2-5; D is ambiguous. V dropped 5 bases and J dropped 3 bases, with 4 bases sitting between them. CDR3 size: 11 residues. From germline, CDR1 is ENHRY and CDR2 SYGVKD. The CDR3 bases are TGTGCCATCAGTCAGGAAGAGACCCAGTACTTC. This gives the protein CAISQEETQYF.

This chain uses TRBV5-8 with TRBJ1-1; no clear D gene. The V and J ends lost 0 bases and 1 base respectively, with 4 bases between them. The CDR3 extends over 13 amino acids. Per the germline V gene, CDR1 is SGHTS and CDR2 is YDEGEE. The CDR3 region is CASSLVRNTEAFF. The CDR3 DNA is TGTGCCAGCAGCTTGGTGAGGAACACTGAAGCTTTCTTT.

The CDR3 loop is CASIRGRVYYEQYF. The CDR3 DNA is TGTGCCAGCATTAGAGGGAGAGTATACTACGAGCAGTACTTC. V usage is TRBV6-6 and J usage is TRBJ2-7, with D perhaps TRBD2 (5 bases). Germline CDR1 MNHNY, CDR2 SVGAGI (reference sequence). The CDR3 has 14 residues. The germline V and J ends were trimmed by 7 bases and 3 bases, with 16 bases remaining between them.

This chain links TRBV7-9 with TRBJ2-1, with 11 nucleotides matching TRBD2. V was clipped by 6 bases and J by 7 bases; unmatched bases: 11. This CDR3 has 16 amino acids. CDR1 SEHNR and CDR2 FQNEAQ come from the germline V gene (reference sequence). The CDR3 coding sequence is TGTGCCAGCAGGCCTCTAGCGGGAGGCCCCGAAAATGAGCAGTTCTTC. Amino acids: CASRPLAGGPENEQFF. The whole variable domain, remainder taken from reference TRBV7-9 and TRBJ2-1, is DTGVSQNPRHKITKRGQNVTFRCDPISEHNRLYWYRQTLGQGPEFLTYFQNEAQLEKSRLLSDRFSAERPKGSFSTLEIQRTEQGDSAMYLCASRPLAGGPENEQFFGPGTRLTVL.

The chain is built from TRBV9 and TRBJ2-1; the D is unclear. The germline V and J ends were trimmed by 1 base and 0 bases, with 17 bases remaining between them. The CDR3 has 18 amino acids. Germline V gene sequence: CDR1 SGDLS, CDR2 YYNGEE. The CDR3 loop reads CASSVSRVRGISYNEQFF. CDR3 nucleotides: TGTGCCAGCAGCGTATCTCGGGTGCGTGGTATCTCCTACAATGAGCAGTTCTTC.

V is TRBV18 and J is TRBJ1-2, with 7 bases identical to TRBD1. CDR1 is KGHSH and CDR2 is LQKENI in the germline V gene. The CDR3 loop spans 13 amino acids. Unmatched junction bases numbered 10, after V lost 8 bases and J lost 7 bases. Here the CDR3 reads CASQTGLSPGYTF. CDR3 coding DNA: TGTGCCAGCCAGACAGGGTTGAGTCCTGGCTACACCTTC.

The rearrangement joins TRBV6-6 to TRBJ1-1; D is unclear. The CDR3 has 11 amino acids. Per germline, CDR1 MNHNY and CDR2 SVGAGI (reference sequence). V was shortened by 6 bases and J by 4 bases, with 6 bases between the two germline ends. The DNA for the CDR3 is TGTGCCAGCAGCGCTAGCACTGAAGCTTTCTTT. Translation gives CASSASTEAFF.

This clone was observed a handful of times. The CDR3 region has the DNA TGCGCCAGCAGCTTGGACAGGTATAATTCACCCCTCCACTTT. It translates to CASSLDRYNSPLHF. The chain is built from TRBV5-1 and TRBJ1-6; TRBD1 might be the D (5 bases). The CDR3 extends over 14 amino acids. Trimming left V 0 bases short and J 4 bases short, with 5 bases between. Germline-derived CDR1 and CDR2 are SGHRS and YFSETQ.

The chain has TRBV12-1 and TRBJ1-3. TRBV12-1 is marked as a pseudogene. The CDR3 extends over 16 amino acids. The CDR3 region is CASSFDRGGRGNTIYF. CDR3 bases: TGTGCCAGCAGCTTTGATCGGGGAGGGCGAGGAAACACCATATATTTT.

The CDR3 reads CATGTGRGNWGETQYF. CDR3 DNA: TGCGCCACCGGAACCGGACGGGGGAACTGGGGAGAGACCCAGTACTTC. This rearrangement joins TRBV5-1 to TRBJ2-5; tentative D call: TRBD2 (6 bases). Germline CDR1 SGHRS, CDR2 YFSETQ. V gave up 9 bases and J gave up 4 bases, with 25 bases separating them. The CDR3 length is 16 residues. Variable domain in full (rest from reference TRBV5-1 and TRBJ2-5): KAGVTQTPRYLIKTRGQQVTLSCSPISGHRSVSWYQQTPGQGLQFLFEYFSETQRNKGNFPGRFSGRQFSNSRSEMNVSTLELGDSALYLCATGTGRGNWGETQYFGPGTRLLVL.

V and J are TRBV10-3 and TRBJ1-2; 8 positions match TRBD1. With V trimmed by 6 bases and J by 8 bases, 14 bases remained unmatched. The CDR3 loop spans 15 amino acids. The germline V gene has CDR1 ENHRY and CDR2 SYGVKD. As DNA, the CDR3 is TGTGCCATCAGCCCATCGACAGGGGCCGAAGAGGGCTACACCTTC. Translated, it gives CAISPSTGAEEGYTF.

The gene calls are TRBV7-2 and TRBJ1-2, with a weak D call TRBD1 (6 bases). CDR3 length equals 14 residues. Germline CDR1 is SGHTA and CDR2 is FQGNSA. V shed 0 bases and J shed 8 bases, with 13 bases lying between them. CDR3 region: CASSLASGAEGYTF. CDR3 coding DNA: TGTGCCAGCAGCTTAGCCTCAGGGGCTGAAGGCTACACCTTC.

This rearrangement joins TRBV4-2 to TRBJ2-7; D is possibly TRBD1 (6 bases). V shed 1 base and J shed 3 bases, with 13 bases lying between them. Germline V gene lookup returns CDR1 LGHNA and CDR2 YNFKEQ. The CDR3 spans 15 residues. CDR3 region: CASSQGQDTFYEQYF. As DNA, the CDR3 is TGTGCCAGCAGCCAAGGACAGGACACTTTCTACGAGCAGTACTTC.

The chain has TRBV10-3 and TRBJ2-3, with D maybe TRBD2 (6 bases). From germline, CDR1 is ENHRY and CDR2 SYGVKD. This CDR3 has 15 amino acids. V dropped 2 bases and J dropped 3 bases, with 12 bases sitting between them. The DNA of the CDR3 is TGTGCCATCAGTGAGGGACCGGGGGAGACAGATACGCAGTATTTT. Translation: CAISEGPGETDTQYF.

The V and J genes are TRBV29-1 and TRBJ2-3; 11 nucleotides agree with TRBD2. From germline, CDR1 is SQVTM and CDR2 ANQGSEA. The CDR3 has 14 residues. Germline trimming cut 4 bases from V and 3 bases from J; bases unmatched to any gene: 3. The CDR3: CSVAVAGGTDTQYF. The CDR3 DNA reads TGCAGCGTTGCAGTAGCGGGGGGGACAGATACGCAGTATTTT.

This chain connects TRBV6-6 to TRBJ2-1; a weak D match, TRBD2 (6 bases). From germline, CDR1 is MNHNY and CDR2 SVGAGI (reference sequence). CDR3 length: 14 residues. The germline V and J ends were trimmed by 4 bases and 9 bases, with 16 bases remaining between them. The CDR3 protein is CASSSWSQGGEQFF. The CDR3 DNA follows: TGTGCCAGCAGTTCTTGGAGTCAGGGAGGTGAGCAGTTCTTC.

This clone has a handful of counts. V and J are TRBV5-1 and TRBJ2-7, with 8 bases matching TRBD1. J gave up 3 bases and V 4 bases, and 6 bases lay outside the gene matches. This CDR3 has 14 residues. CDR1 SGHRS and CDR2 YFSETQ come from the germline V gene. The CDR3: CASSPGQGDYEQYF. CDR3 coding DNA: TGCGCCAGCAGCCCAGGACAGGGAGACTACGAGCAGTACTTC.

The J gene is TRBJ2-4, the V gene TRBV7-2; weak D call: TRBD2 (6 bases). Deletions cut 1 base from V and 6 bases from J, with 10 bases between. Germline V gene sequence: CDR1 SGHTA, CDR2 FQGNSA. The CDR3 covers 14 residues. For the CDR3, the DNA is TGTGCCAGCAGCTTAGGGCTGGGGGGAAACATTCAGTACTTC. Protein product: CASSLGLGGNIQYF.

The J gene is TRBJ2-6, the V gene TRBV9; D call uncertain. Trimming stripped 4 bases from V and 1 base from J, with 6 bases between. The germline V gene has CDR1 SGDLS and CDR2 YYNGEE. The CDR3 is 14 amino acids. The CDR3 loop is CASSPRSGANVLTF. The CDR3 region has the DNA TGTGCCAGCAGCCCCAGATCTGGGGCCAACGTCCTGACTTTC.

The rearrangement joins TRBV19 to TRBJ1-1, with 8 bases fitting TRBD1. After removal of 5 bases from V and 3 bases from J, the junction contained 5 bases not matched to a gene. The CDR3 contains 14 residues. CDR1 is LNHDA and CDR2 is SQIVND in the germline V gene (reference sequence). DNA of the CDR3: TGTGCCAGTAGTGGCAGGGGGCTGGACACTGAAGCTTTCTTT. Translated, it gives CASSGRGLDTEAFF. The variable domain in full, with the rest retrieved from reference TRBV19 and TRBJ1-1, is DGGITQSPKYLFRKEGQNVTLSCEQNLNHDAMYWYRQDPGQGLRLIYYSQIVNDFQKGDIAEGYSVSREKKESFPLTVTSAQKNPTAFYLCASSGRGLDTEAFFGQGTRLTVV.

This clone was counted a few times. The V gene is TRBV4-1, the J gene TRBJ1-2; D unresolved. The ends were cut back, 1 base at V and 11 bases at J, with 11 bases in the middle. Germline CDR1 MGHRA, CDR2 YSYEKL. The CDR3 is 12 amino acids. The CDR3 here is CASSQAVGRYTF. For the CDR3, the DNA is TGCGCCAGCAGCCAAGCTGTGGGGAGGTACACCTTC.

The CDR3 bases are TGTGCCAGCAGCGTATTAGCCTCTGGAGATACGCAGTATTTT. Its translation is CASSVLASGDTQYF. This chain uses TRBV9 with TRBJ2-3; D gene unclear. The CDR3 is made up of 14 amino acids. CDR1 is SGDLS and CDR2 is YYNGEE in the germline V gene. Trimming took 1 base from V and 5 from J, leaving 11 bases between them.

CDR3 nucleotide sequence: TGTGCCAGCAGCTCCGAAATGGCTAGCGGGGGGGCTGAGCAGTTCTTC. It encodes CASSSEMASGGAEQFF. The chain is built from TRBV7-7 and TRBJ2-1, with 12 positions matching TRBD2. J lost 9 bases, V lost 4 bases, and 10 bases had no gene match. The CDR3 is made up of 16 amino acids. Germline CDR1 is SSHAT and CDR2 is FNYEAQ (reference sequence).

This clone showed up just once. The CDR3 DNA follows: TGTGCCTGGAATAAGGACAGGGGTGGCTACACCTTC. Translated, it gives CAWNKDRGGYTF. The chain has TRBV30 and TRBJ1-2; TRBD1 matches at 9 bases. V dropped 4 bases and J dropped 7; count of bases not matched to a gene: 4. The CDR3 loop spans 12 amino acids. The V gene's germline CDR1 is GTSNPN and CDR2 SVGIG (reference sequence).